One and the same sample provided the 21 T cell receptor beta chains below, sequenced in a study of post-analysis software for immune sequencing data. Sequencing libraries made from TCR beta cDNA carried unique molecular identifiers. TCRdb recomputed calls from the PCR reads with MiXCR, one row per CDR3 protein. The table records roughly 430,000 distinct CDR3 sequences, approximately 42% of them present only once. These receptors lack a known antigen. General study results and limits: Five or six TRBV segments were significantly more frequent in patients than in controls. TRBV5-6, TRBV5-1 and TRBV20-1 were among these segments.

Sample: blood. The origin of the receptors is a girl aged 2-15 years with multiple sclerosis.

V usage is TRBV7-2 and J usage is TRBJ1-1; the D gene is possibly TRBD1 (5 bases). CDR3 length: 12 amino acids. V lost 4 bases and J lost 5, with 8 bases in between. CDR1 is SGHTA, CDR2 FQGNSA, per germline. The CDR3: CASSWDGTEAFF. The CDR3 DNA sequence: TGTGCCAGCAGCTGGGACGGAACTGAAGCTTTCTTT.

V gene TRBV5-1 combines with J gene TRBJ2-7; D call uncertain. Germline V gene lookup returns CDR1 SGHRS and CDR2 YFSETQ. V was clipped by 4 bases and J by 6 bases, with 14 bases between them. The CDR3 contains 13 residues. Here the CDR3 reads CASSPPNPGEQYF. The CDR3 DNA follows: TGCGCCAGCAGCCCCCCTAACCCCGGCGAGCAGTACTTC.

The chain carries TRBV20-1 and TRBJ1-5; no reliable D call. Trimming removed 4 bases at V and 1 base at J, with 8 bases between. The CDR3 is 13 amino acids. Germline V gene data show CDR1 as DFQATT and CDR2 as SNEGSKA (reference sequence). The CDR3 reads CSAKGSSNQPQHF. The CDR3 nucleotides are TGCAGTGCTAAAGGATCAAGCAATCAGCCCCAGCATTTT.

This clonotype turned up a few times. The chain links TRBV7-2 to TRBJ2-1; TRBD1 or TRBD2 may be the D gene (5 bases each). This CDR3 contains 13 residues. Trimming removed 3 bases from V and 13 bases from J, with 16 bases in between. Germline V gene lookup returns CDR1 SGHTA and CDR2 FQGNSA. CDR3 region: CASSFDRGETQFF. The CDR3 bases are TGTGCCAGCAGCTTTGATAGGGGAGAGACCCAGTTCTTC.

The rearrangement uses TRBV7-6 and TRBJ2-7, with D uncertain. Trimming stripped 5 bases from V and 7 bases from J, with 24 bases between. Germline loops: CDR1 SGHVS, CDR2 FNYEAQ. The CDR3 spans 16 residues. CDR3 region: CASSPLGQNSYNEQYF. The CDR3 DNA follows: TGTGCCAGCAGCCCCCTTGGGCAGAACTCCTACAATGAGCAGTACTTC.

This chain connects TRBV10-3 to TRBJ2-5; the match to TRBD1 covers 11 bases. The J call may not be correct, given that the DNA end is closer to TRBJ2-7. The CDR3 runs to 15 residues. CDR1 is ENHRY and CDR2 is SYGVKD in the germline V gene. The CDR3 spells CAIGSGGQGGSEQYF. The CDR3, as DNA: TGTGCCATCGGGTCCGGGGGACAGGGGGGTAGCGAGCAGTACTTC.

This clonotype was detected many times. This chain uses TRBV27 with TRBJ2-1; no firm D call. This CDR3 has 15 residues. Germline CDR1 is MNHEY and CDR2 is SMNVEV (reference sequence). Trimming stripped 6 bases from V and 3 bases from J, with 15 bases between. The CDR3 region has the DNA TGTGCCAGCAGCCGCCAAGAATCTTACTACAATGAGCAGTTCTTC. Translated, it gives CASSRQESYYNEQFF.

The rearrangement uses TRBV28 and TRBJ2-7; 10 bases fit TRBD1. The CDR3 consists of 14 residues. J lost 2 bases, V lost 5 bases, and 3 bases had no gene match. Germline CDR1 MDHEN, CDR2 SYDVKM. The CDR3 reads CASSDRGLPYEQYF. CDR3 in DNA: TGTGCCAGCAGTGACAGGGGGCTACCCTACGAGCAGTACTTC. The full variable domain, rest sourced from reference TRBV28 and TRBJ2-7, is DVKVTQSSRYLVKRTGEKVFLECVQDMDHENMFWYRQDPGLGLRLIYFSYDVKMKEKGDIPEGYSVSREKKERFSLILESASTNQTSMYLCASSDRGLPYEQYFGPGTRLTVT.

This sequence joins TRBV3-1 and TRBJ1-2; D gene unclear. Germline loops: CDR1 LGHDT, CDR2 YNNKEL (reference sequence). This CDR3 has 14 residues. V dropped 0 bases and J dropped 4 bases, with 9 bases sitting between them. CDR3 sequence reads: CASSQDGEPYGYTF. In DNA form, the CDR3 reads TGTGCCAGCAGCCAAGATGGAGAGCCCTATGGCTACACCTTC.

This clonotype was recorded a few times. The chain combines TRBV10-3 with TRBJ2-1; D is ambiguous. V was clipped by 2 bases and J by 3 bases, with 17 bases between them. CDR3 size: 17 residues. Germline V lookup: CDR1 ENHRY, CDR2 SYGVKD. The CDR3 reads CAISEKPLRFLYNEQFF. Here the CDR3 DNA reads TGTGCCATCAGTGAGAAACCACTAAGATTCCTCTACAATGAGCAGTTCTTC.

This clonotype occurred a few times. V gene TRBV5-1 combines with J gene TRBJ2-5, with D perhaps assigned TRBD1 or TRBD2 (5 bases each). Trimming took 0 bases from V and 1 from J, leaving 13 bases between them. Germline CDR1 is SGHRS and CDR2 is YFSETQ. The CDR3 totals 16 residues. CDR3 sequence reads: CASSLEPGPLQETQYF. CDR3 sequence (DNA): TGCGCCAGCAGCTTGGAACCGGGACCGCTCCAAGAGACCCAGTACTTC.

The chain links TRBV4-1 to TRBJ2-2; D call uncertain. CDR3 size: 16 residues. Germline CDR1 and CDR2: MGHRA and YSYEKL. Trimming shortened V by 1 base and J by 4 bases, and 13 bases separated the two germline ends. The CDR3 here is CASSQARNTGTGELFF. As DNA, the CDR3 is TGCGCCAGCAGCCAAGCCCGAAATACGGGCACCGGGGAGCTGTTTTTT.

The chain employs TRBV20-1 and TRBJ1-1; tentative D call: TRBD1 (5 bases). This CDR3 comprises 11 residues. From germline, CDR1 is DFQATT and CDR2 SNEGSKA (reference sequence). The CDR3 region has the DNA TGCACCGGGACGCCGAACACTGAAGCTTTCTTT. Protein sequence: CTGTPNTEAFF.

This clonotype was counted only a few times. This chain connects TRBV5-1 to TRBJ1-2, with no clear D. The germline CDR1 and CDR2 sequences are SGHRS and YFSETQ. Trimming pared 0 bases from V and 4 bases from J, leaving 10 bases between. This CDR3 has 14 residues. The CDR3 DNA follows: TGCGCCAGCAGCTTGGCAAGCGGGGTCTATGGCTACACCTTC. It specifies CASSLASGVYGYTF.

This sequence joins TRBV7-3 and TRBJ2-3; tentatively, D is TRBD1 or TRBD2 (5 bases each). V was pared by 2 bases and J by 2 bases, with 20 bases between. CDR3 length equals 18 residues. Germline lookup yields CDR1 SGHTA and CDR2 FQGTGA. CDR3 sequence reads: CASSLVPSPGPNTDTQYF. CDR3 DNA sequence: TGTGCCAGCAGCTTAGTACCCTCCCCGGGACCCAACACAGATACGCAGTATTTT.

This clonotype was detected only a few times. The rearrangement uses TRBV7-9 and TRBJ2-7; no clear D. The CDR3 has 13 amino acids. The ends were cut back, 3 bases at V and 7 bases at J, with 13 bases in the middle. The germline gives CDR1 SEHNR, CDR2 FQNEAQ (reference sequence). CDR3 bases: TGTGCCAGCAGCTTTAAGGACGTAAGGGAGCAGTACTTC. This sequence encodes CASSFKDVREQYF.

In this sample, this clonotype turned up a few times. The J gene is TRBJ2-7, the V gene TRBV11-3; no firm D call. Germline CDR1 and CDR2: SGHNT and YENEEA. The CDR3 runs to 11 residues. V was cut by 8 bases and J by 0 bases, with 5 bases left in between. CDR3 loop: CASHASYEQYF. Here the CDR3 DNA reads TGTGCCAGCCATGCCTCCTACGAGCAGTACTTC. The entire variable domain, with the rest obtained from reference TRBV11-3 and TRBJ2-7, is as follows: EAGVVQSPRYKIIEKKQPVAFWCNPISGHNTLYWYLQNLGQGPELLIRYENEEAVDDSQLPKDRFSAERLKGVDSTLKIQPAELGDSAVYLCASHASYEQYFGPGTRLTVT.

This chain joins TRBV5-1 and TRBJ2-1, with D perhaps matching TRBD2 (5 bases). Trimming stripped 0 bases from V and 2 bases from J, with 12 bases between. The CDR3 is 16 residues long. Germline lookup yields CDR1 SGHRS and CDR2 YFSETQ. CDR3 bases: TGCGCCAGCAGCTTGGAAATAGCGATACCCTACAATGAGCAGTTCTTC. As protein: CASSLEIAIPYNEQFF.

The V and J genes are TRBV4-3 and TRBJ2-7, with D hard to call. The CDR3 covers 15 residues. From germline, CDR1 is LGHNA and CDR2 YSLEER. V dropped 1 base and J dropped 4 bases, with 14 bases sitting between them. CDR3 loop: CASSQGVAGDYEQYF. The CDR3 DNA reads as TGCGCCAGCAGCCAAGGGGTAGCAGGTGATTACGAGCAGTACTTC.

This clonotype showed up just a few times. The CDR3 DNA follows: TGTGCCAGCAGCTCAAGCGGGGGCTTCCTAGGAGAGCAGTACTTC. Translating gives CASSSSGGFLGEQYF. V is TRBV7-2 and J is TRBJ2-4; 8 positions agree with TRBD2. Per the germline V gene, CDR1 is SGHTA and CDR2 is FQGNSA. The length of the CDR3 is 15 residues. V gave up 4 bases and J gave up 13 bases; unmatched junction bases: 15.

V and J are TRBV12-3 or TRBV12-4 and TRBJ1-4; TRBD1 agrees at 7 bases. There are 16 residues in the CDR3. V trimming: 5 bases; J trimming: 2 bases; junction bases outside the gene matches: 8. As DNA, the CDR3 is TGTGCCAGCAGTACGAAGGACAGGAGGACTAATGAAAAACTGTTTTTT. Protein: CASSTKDRRTNEKLFF.